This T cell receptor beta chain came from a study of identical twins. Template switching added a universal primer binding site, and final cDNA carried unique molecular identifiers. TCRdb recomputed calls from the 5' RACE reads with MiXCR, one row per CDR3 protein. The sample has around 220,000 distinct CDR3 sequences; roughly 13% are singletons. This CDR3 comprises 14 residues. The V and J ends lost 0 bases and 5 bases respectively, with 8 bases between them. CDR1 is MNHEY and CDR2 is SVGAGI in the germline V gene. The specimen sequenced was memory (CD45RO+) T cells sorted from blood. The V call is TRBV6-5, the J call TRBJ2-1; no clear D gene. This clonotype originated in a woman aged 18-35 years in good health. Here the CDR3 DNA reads TGTGCCAGCAGTTACTCGAGTGGAAACAATGAGCAGTTCTTC. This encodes CASSYSSGNNEQFF.